This T cell receptor beta chain appears in the sequencing data of a study of CD8 T cells in ankylosing spondylitis. Overall study results and limits: Significant enrichment of disease-linked clones was reportedly seen in matched ankylosing spondylitis synovial fluid.

About this clonotype itself: Its antigen is undetermined.

In TCRdb, the 5' RACE reads were re-called with MiXCR into one record per CDR3 protein. The data contain roughly 35,000 distinct CDR3 sequences, about 10% of them singletons. Germline V gene data show CDR1 as SGHTA and CDR2 as FQGNSA. CDR3 length equals 15 residues. Trimming cost V 5 bases and J 7 bases; bases outside gene matches: 11. Sequencing was done on a sample of synovial fluid, either unsorted or a sorted T cell fraction (not recorded which). The V call is TRBV7-2, the J call TRBJ1-2; 9 nucleotides agree with TRBD1. This sequence was found in a male donor with ankylosing spondylitis. CDR3 coding DNA: TGTGCCAGCAGCCCAAGGACAGGGGAGAGGAGTGGCTACACCTTC. The encoded protein is CASSPRTGERSGYTF. The full variable domain, completed using reference TRBV7-2 and TRBJ1-2, is GAGVSQSPSNKVTEKGKDVELRCDPISGHTALYWYRQSLGQGLEFLIYFQGNSAPDKSGLPSDRFSAERTGGSVSTLTIQRTQQEDSAVYLCASSPRTGERSGYTFGSGTRLTVV.